This T cell receptor (beta chain) emerged from a study of human T cells and chemical hapten exposure (TCRdb year 2021). Broadly, across the study: For sensitization, 2% DPC in acetone was applied to a 2 cm by 2 cm area of upper inner arm skin. Weekly therapeutic DPC doses were additionally applied to the scalp of patients throughout the roughly 25-week study period. Patch testing was done on the upper back using Finn chambers containing 0.01% DPC, and results were scored after 6 days according to International Contact Dermatitis Research Group standards. The patient cohort, mostly female, included alopecia areata with under or over 50% scalp involvement, alopecia totalis and alopecia universalis. Libraries were pooled for sequencing, and variation in per-sample TCR yields was attributed mainly to small differences in library volumes within the pool. Peripheral blood TCR repertoire changes were tracked in vivo in alopecia patients during primary and secondary sensitization to the hapten diphenylcyclopropenone (DPC). Blood samples were taken from patients before sensitization (week 0) and then at 2, 6 and about 24 weeks after DPC sensitization. Around 30 alopecia patients provided blood for TCR sequencing at one to four time points (pre-sensitization, 2, 6 and 24 weeks).

The germline V gene encodes CDR1 MNHEY and CDR2 SMNVEV (reference sequence). From the cysteine up to the phenylalanine, the CDR3 has a length of 12 residues. Only the CDR3 region is kept as DNA, spanning 36 bases read in frame from base 1. Between the V and J ends, shortened by 5 bases and 0 bases respectively, the junction contains 3 bases. This clonotype appeared many times. Its antigen is still unknown. No quality values exist for individual bases; no much larger clone is one base distant. Study-level results and caveats: Alopecia, a presumed autoimmune disease, was present in all patients, so the immune response of the patients might differ from that of healthy individuals. Repeated subsampling changed both the strength of the expansion versus patch-test correlation and the threshold at which that correlation became significant. Significantly more large CDR3 similarity clusters were formed by expanded TCRs than by pre-sensitization or healthy control sets, consistent with antigen-driven responses. DPC sensitization did not change the number of TCRs with a frequency above 1 in 1000, and there was no evidence of changes in global repertoire structure. Patch test score was positively correlated with the number of PT1 expanded TCRs, with significance at thresholds 8, 16 and 32 but not at 4.

Interpreted using the paper, the time point label stands for: patch test 1, 2 weeks after DPC sensitization. According to the study, the label for this sample's treatment or condition signals: therapeutic diphenylcyclopropenone sensitization with weekly scalp DPC. At every patch-test visit, the blood draw took place before the patch test was put on. Patients were considered eligible if aged 18 to 70, diagnosed with alopecia and deemed suitable for DPC therapy, and patients were excluded if pregnant. Total RNA was extracted from unfractionated whole blood that had been collected in Tempus Blood RNA tubes. Library generation was performed with RACE. These reads were obtained on a NextSeq 500. During library preparation, unique molecular identifiers were attached to individual cDNA molecules so that TCRs could be counted quantitatively and reproducibly. Each blood RNA sample was used to sequence both TCR alpha and TCR beta chains. In the source study's methods: The median number of TCRs per sample was approximately 98,000, ranging from about 23,224 to 700,000. V, J and CDR3 annotation of the TCR reads was carried out using the Decombinator software suite. Every sample was subsampled to the same number of TCRs (28,000) for the PS versus PT1 abundance plots. TCRs were defined as expanded if absent before sensitization and observed at least eight times at the 2-week time point. TCRdb's own reprocessing of the public reads used fastp at Q25 and MiXCR and kept productive beta chains. Rows with a matching CDR3 protein are joined into one entry that keeps the most common DNA and genes. What appears here as the V and J calls and clone size reflects TCRdb's work, not the paper's. This sample lists 85,000 to 100,000 distinct CDR3 sequences; roughly 12% were detected once. The ten biggest clones cover 2% to 2.5% of the sample.

Sequencing used whole blood, obtained in connection with sensitization to the hapten diphenylcyclopropenone (DPC). The clonotype originates from a woman aged 40 to 50 with alopecia areata. Some clones in this sample may be carry-over from other donors' samples. The chain was built from TRBV27 and TRBJ2-3, with no reliable assignment of the D segment. The CDR3 region: CASSQSTDTQYF. In nucleotides, the sequence is TGTGCCAGCAGTCAGAGCACAGATACGCAGTATTTT.